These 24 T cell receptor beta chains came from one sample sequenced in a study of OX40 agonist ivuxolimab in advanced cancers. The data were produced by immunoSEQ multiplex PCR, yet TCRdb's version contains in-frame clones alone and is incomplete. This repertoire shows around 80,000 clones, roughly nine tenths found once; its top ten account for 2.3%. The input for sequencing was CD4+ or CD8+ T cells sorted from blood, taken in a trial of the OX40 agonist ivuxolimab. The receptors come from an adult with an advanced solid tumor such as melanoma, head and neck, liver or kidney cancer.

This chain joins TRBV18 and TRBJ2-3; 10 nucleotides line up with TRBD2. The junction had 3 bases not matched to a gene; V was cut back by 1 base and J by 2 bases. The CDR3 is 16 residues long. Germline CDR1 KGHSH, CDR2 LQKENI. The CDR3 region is CASSPRTSGFTDTQYF. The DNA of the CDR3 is TGTGCCAGCTCACCACGGACTAGCGGTTTCACAGATACGCAGTATTTT.

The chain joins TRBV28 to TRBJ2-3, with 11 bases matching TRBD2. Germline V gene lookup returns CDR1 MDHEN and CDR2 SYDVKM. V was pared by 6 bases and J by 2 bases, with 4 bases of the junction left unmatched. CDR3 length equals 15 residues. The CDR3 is CASSRLAGLTDTQYF. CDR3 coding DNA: TGTGCCAGCAGCCGACTAGCGGGACTCACAGATACGCAGTATTTT.

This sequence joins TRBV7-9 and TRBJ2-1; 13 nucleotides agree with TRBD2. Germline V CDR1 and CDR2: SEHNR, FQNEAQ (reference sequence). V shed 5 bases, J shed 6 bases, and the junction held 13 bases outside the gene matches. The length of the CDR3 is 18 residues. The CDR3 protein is CASSASPGLAGTLNEQFF. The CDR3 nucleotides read TGTGCCAGCAGCGCATCACCGGGACTAGCGGGGACACTCAATGAGCAGTTCTTC.

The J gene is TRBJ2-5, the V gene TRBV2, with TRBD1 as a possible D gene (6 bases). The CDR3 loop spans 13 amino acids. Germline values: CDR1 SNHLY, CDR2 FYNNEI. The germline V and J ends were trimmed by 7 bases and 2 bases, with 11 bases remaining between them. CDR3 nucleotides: TGTGCCAGCATCTACAGGGAACAAGAGACCCAGTACTTC. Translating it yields CASIYREQETQYF.

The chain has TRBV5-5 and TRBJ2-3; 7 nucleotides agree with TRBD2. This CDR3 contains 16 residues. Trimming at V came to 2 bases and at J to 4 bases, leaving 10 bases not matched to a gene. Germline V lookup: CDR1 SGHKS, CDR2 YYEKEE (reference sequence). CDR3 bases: TGTGCCAGCAGCTTACACCGGGCCGCGGGGGCAGATACGCAGTATTTT. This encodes CASSLHRAAGADTQYF.

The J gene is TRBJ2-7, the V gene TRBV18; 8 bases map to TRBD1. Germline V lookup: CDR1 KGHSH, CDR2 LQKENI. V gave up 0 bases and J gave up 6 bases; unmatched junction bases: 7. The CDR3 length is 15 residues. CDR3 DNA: TGTGCCAGCTCACCACCCTCGGACAGGGCTAGCGAGCAGTACTTC. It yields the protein CASSPPSDRASEQYF.

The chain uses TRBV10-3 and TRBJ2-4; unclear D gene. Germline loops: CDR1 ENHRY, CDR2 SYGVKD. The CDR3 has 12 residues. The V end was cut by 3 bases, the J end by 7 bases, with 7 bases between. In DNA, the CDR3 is TGTGCCATCAGTGACGACGACAACATTCAGTACTTC. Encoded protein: CAISDDDNIQYF.

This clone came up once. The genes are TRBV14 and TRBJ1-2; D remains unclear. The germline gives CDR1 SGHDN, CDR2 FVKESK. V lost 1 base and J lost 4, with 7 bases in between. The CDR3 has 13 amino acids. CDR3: CASSQVPGYGYTF. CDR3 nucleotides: TGTGCCAGCAGCCAAGTGCCAGGCTATGGCTACACCTTC. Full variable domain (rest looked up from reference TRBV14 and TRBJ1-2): EAGVTQFPSHSVIEKGQTVTLRCDPISGHDNLYWYRRVMGKEIKFLLHFVKESKQDESGMPNNRFLAERTGGTYSTLKVQPAELEDSGVYFCASSQVPGYGYTFGSGTRLTVV.

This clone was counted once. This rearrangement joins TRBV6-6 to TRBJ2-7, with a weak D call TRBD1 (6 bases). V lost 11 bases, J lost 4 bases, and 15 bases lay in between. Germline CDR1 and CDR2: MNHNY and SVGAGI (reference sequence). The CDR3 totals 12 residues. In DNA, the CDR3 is TGTGCCCACAGAGGCCAGGGGTACGAGCAGTACTTC. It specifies CAHRGQGYEQYF.

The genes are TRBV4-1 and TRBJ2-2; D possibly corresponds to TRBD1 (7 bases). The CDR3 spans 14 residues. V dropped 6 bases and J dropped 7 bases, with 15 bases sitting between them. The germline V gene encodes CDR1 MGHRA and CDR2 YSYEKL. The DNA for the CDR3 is TGCGCCAGCAGAAATCGACAGGGAGGCGGGGAGCTGTTTTTT. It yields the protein CASRNRQGGGELFF.

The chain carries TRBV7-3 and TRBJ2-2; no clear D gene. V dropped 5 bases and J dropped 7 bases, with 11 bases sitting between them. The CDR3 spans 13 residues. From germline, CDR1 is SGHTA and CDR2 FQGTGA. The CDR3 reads CASSPATGGELFF. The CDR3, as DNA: TGTGCCAGCAGCCCCGCCACCGGCGGGGAGCTGTTTTTT.

The CDR3 region has the DNA TGTGCCAGCAGTCGGACCGGGACTAGCGGGAAAGGCTCCTACGAGCAGTACTTC. Translating it yields CASSRTGTSGKGSYEQYF. J is TRBJ2-7 and V is TRBV13; 13 bases line up with TRBD2. This CDR3 is 18 amino acids long. Trimming cost V 6 bases and J 0 bases; bases outside gene matches: 11. Looked up from germline, CDR1 is PRHDT and CDR2 is FYEKMQ (reference sequence).

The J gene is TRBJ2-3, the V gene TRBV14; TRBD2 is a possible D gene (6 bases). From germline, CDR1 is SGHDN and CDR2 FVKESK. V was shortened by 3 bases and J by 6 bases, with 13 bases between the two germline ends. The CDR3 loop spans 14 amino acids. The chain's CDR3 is CASSQRDWADTQYF. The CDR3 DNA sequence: TGTGCCAGCAGCCAGAGGGACTGGGCGGATACGCAGTATTTT.

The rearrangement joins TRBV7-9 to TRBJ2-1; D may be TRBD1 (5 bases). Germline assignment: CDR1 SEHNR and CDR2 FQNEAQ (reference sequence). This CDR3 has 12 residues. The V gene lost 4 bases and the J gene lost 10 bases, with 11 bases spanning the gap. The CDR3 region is CASSSLGQEQFF. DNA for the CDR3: TGTGCCAGCAGCTCTCTAGGACAAGAGCAGTTCTTC.

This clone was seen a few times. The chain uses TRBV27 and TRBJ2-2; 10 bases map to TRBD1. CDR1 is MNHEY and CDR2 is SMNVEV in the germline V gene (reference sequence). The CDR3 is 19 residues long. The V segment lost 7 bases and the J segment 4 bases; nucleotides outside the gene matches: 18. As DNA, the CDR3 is TGTGCCAGCAAAGGGGACAGGGGTTCTCCCGGAGCAGGCACCGGGGAGCTGTTTTTT. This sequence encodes CASKGDRGSPGAGTGELFF.

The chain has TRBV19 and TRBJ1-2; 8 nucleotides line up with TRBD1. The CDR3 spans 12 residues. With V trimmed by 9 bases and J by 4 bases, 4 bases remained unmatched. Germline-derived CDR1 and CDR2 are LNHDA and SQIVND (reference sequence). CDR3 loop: CASRGLGYGYTF. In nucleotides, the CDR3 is TGTGCCAGCAGGGGGCTAGGCTATGGCTACACCTTC. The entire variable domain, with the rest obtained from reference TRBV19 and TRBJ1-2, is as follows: DGGITQSPKYLFRKEGQNVTLSCEQNLNHDAMYWYRQDPGQGLRLIYYSQIVNDFQKGDIAEGYSVSREKKESFPLTVTSAQKNPTAFYLCASRGLGYGYTFGSGTRLTVV.

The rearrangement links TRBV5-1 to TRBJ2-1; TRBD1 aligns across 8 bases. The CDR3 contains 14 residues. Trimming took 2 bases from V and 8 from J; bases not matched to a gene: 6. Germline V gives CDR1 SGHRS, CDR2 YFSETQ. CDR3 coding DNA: TGCGCCAGCAGCTTAGACAGGGGCAGGGATGAGCAGTTCTTC. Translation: CASSLDRGRDEQFF.

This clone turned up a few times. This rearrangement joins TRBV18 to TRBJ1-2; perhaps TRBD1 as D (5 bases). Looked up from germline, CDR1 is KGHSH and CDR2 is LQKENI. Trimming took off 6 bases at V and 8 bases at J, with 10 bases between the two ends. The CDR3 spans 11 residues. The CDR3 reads CASSPGAGYTF. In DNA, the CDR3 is TGTGCCAGCTCCCCCGGGGCCGGCTACACCTTC.

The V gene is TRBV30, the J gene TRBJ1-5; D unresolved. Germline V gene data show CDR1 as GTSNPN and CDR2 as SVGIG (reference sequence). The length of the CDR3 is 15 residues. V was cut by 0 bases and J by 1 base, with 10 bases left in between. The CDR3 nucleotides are TGTGCCTGGAGTGTAGCGGGTTTGAGCAATCAGCCCCAGCATTTT. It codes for CAWSVAGLSNQPQHF.

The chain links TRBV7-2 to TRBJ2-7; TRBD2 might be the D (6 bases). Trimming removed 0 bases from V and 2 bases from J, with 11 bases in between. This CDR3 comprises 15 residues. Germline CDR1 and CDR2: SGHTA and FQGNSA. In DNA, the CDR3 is TGTGCCAGCAGCTTAGCGGGAGGACGGACCTACGAGCAGTACTTC. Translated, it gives CASSLAGGRTYEQYF. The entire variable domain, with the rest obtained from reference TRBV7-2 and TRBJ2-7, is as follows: GAGVSQSPSNKVTEKGKDVELRCDPISGHTALYWYRQSLGQGLEFLIYFQGNSAPDKSGLPSDRFSAERTGGSVSTLTIQRTQQEDSAVYLCASSLAGGRTYEQYFGPGTRLTVT.

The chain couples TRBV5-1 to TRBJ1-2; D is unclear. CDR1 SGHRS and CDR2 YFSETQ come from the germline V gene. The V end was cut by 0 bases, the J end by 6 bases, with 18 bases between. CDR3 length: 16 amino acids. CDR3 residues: CASSLAGGHSEDGYTF. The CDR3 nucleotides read TGCGCCAGCAGCTTGGCGGGAGGCCACTCCGAGGATGGCTACACCTTC.

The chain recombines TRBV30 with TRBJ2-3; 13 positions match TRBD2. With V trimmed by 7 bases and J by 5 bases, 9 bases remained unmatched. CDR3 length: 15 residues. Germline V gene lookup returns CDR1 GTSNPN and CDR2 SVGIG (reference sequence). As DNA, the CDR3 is TGTGCCTATAGGAACGGACTAGCGGGAGTAGATACGCAGTATTTT. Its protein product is CAYRNGLAGVDTQYF.

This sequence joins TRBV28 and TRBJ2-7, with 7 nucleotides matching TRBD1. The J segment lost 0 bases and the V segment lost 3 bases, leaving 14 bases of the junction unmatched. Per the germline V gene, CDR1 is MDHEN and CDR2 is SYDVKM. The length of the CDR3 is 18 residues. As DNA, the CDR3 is TGTGCCAGCAGTTTCCCGGTGGGGACACGGGACAGCTCCTACGAGCAGTACTTC. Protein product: CASSFPVGTRDSSYEQYF.

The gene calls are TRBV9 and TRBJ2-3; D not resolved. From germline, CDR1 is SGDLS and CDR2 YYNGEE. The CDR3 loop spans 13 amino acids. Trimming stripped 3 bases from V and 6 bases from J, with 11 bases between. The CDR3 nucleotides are TGTGCCAGCAGCGGGGCGCCCGGGGATACGCAGTATTTT. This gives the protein CASSGAPGDTQYF.